The 18 T cell receptor beta chains below were found in one sample sequenced in a study of CD8 T cells in Susac syndrome. An input of 0.5 to 1 ug of RNA was subjected to reverse transcription using random hexamers. Each CDR3 protein gets one entry after TCRdb re-called the immunoSEQ multiplex PCR reads with MiXCR. The data show some 130,000 distinct CDR3 sequences, approximately 95% seen once. Sequencing was done on a sample of CD8+ T cells from PBMCs. The receptor source for this set is a human donor with Susac syndrome.

The CDR3 protein is CASSSGLGQPQHF. The CDR3 nucleotides read TGTGCCAGCAGCTCGGGACTCGGTCAGCCCCAGCATTTT. The chain links TRBV7-9 to TRBJ1-5, with D perhaps TRBD1 (5 bases). Trimming removed 4 bases at V and 6 bases at J, with 10 bases between. There are 13 residues in the CDR3. From germline, CDR1 is SEHNR and CDR2 FQNEAQ (reference sequence).

This clonotype has a single count. V is TRBV27 and J is TRBJ2-1; 13 bases are a match to TRBD2. The V and J ends lost 4 bases and 6 bases, in that order; junction bases with no gene match: 3. The CDR3 has 15 residues. CDR1 MNHEY and CDR2 SMNVEV come from the germline V gene (reference sequence). DNA for the CDR3: TGTGCCAGCAGTTGGGGGACTAGCGGGGTCAATGAGCAGTTCTTC. Residues: CASSWGTSGVNEQFF.

V is TRBV9 and J is TRBJ1-4; tentative D call: TRBD1 (5 bases). CDR1 is SGDLS and CDR2 is YYNGEE in the germline V gene. This CDR3 contains 15 residues. The V and J ends lost 4 bases and 7 bases respectively, with 17 bases between them. The CDR3 DNA reads as TGTGCCAGCAGCAGTGTTGACAGCCCTTTTGAAAAACTGTTTTTT. As protein: CASSSVDSPFEKLFF. Together with reference TRBV9 and TRBJ1-4, the CDR3 gives the full variable domain: DSGVTQTPKHLITATGQRVTLRCSPRSGDLSVYWYQQSLDQGLQFLIQYYNGEERAKGNILERFSAQQFPDLHSELNLSSLELGDSALYFCASSSVDSPFEKLFFGSGTQLSVL.

J is TRBJ2-7 and V is TRBV6-5, with 12 bases that match TRBD2. J was trimmed by 5 bases and V by 2 bases; bases with no gene match: 7. Per germline, CDR1 MNHEY and CDR2 SVGAGI. The CDR3 runs 16 residues. The CDR3 is CASSYPGLAGRDEQYF. As DNA, the CDR3 is TGTGCCAGCAGTTACCCCGGACTAGCGGGGAGGGACGAGCAGTACTTC.

V is TRBV6-4 and J is TRBJ2-6, with D uncertain. Trimming pared 6 bases from V and 0 bases from J, leaving 6 bases between. The CDR3 extends over 14 amino acids. Germline CDR1 MRHNA, CDR2 SNTAGT. The CDR3 DNA follows: TGTGCCAGCAGAGACATCTCTGGGGCCAACGTCCTGACTTTC. Residues: CASRDISGANVLTF.

This clonotype was recorded once. The chain joins TRBV9 to TRBJ1-4; 8 bases map to TRBD1. Per the germline V gene, CDR1 is SGDLS and CDR2 is YYNGEE. V was clipped by 3 bases and J by 5 bases; unmatched bases: 3. The CDR3 totals 14 residues. CDR3 region: CASSARTGNEKLFF. Here the CDR3 DNA reads TGTGCCAGCAGCGCCCGGACAGGGAATGAAAAACTGTTTTTT.

This clonotype came up a few times. This sequence joins TRBV4-2 and TRBJ2-1, with 9 bases matching TRBD2. This CDR3 contains 15 residues. Per germline, CDR1 LGHNA and CDR2 YNFKEQ. V gave up 1 base and J gave up 4 bases; unmatched junction bases: 2. In DNA form, the CDR3 reads TGTGCCAGCAGCCAAGGGACTAGCGCGTACAATGAGCAGTTCTTC. Translated, it gives CASSQGTSAYNEQFF.

The CDR3 sequence is CASSLEIWTSGSLETQYF. The DNA for the CDR3 is TGTGCCAGCAGCTTAGAGATCTGGACTAGCGGGAGTTTGGAGACCCAGTACTTC. The V and J genes are TRBV7-2 and TRBJ2-5; 13 bases line up with TRBD2. With V trimmed by 1 base and J by 5 bases, 10 bases remained unmatched. This CDR3 has 18 amino acids. Germline CDR1 reads SGHTA; CDR2 reads FQGNSA.

CDR3 sequence: CATSGVHSNQPQHF. In DNA, the CDR3 is TGTGCCACCAGTGGGGTCCATAGCAATCAGCCCCAGCATTTT. The chain has TRBV24-1 and TRBJ1-5; D remains ambiguous. Germline V lookup: CDR1 KGHDR, CDR2 SFDVKD. Trimming took 5 bases from V and 0 from J, leaving 7 bases between them. This CDR3 contains 14 residues.

This chain links TRBV20-1 with TRBJ2-2, with 10 bases aligning to TRBD2. This CDR3 contains 17 residues. Germline trimming cut 3 bases from V and 7 bases from J; bases unmatched to any gene: 14. CDR1 and CDR2 from the germline V gene are DFQATT and SNEGSKA (reference sequence). CDR3 DNA: TGCAGTGCTAGCCCAGGCCCTAGCGGGAGTTTTGGCGGGGAGCTGTTTTTT. It yields the protein CSASPGPSGSFGGELFF.

This clonotype was seen more than once but under ten times. The rearrangement uses TRBV27 and TRBJ2-7, with D unclear. The CDR3 covers 11 residues. Looked up from germline, CDR1 is MNHEY and CDR2 is SMNVEV (reference sequence). V was trimmed by 0 bases and J by 6 bases, leaving 3 bases between them. CDR3 sequence: CASSLSGEQYF. CDR3 in DNA: TGTGCCAGCAGTTTATCTGGCGAGCAGTACTTC.

This clonotype has only one observation. This chain links TRBV9 with TRBJ2-2; D remains ambiguous. CDR1 and CDR2 from the germline V gene are SGDLS and YYNGEE. This CDR3 region has 12 residues. The V end was cut by 3 bases, the J end by 4 bases, with 4 bases between. The CDR3 sequence: CASSDPTGELFF. The CDR3 bases are TGTGCCAGCAGCGACCCCACCGGGGAGCTGTTTTTT.

The chain employs TRBV20-1 and TRBJ1-2; 10 nucleotides line up with TRBD1. The CDR3 covers 13 residues. With 6 bases clipped from V and 1 base from J, the junction kept 2 bases outside the gene matches. Germline assignment: CDR1 DFQATT and CDR2 SNEGSKA (reference sequence). This CDR3 reads CSAGDRGNYGYTF. CDR3 coding DNA: TGCAGTGCAGGGGACAGGGGTAACTATGGCTACACCTTC.

The genes are TRBV9 and TRBJ1-1; D is possibly TRBD1 (6 bases). CDR1 is SGDLS and CDR2 is YYNGEE in the germline V gene. This CDR3 region has 15 residues. V lost 6 bases to trimming and J lost 1 base, with 16 bases between them. CDR3 protein: CASNGGASGNTEAFF. For the CDR3, the DNA is TGTGCCAGCAATGGGGGGGCCTCCGGGAACACTGAAGCTTTCTTT. Drawing the rest from reference TRBV9 and TRBJ1-1, the complete variable domain is DSGVTQTPKHLITATGQRVTLRCSPRSGDLSVYWYQQSLDQGLQFLIQYYNGEERAKGNILERFSAQQFPDLHSELNLSSLELGDSALYFCASNGGASGNTEAFFGQGTRLTVV.

This rearrangement joins TRBV20-1 to TRBJ2-1; possible D gene TRBD2, 6 bases. In germline, CDR1 is DFQATT, CDR2 SNEGSKA (reference sequence). This CDR3 has 16 amino acids. The V and J ends lost 0 bases and 1 base respectively, with 13 bases between them. This chain's CDR3 is CSARDTRRDSYNEQFF. Written as DNA, the CDR3 is TGCAGTGCTAGAGATACGCGGAGGGATTCCTACAATGAGCAGTTCTTC.

CDR3 protein: CASSLVTGNSYNEQFF. The CDR3 nucleotides are TGTGCCAGCAGCCTAGTAACAGGTAACTCCTACAATGAGCAGTTCTTC. J is TRBJ2-1 and V is TRBV27; TRBD1 might be the D (5 bases). Germline V gene data show CDR1 as MNHEY and CDR2 as SMNVEV (reference sequence). With 6 bases removed from V and 0 bases from J, the gap between germline ends came to 15 bases. The CDR3 contains 16 residues.

V usage is TRBV14 and J usage is TRBJ2-7; 7 bases line up with TRBD1. Losses at the gene ends were 1 base for V and 2 bases for J; bases not matched to a gene: 14. Germline CDR1 SGHDN, CDR2 FVKESK. CDR3 size: 18 residues. DNA of the CDR3: TGTGCCAGCAGCCAAGGGATTAAGACAGGGCAAGATACCTACGAGCAGTACTTC. This gives the protein CASSQGIKTGQDTYEQYF.

The chain's CDR3 is CASSTVLSASNQPQHF. The CDR3 DNA sequence: TGTGCCAGCAGTACCGTCCTGTCTGCCAGCAATCAGCCCCAGCATTTT. The chain joins TRBV28 to TRBJ1-5; D gene unclear. Trimming took off 5 bases at V and 1 base at J, with 15 bases between the two ends. Germline V lookup: CDR1 MDHEN, CDR2 SYDVKM. The CDR3 totals 16 residues.